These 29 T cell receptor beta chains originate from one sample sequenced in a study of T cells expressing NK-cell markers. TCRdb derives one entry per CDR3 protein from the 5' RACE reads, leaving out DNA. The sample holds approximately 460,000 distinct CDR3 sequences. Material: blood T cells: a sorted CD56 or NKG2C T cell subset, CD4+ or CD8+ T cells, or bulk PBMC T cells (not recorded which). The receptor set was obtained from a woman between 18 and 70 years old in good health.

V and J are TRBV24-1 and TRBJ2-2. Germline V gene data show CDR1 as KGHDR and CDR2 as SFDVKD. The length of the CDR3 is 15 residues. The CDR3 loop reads CATSDSPFSTGELFF.

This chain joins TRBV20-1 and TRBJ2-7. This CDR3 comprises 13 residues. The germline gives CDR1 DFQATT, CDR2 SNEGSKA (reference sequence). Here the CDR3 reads CSAVERGTYEQYF.

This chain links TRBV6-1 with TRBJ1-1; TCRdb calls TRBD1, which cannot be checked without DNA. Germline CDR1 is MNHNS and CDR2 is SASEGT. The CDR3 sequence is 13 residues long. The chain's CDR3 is CASTTGHYTEAFF.

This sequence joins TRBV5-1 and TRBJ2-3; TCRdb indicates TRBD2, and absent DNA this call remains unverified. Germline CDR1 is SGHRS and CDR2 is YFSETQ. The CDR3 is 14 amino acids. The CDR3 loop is CASSGRMGTDTQYF.

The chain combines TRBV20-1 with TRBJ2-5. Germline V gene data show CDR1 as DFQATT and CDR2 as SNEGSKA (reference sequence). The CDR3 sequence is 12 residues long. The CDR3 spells CSASGQQETQYF.

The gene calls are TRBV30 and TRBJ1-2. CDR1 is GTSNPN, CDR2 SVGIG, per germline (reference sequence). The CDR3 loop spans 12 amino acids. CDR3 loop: CAWSVQVYGYTF.

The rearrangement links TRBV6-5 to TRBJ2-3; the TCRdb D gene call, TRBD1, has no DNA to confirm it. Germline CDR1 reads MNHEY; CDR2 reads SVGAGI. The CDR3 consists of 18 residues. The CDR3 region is CASSYYSVQGAVADTQYF.

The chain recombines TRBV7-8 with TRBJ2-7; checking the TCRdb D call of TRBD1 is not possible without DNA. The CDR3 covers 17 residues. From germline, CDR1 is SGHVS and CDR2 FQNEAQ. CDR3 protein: CASSSPRRFAPSYEQYF.

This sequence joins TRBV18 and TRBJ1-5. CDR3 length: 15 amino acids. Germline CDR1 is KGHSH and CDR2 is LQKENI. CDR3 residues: CASSLTENSNQPQHF.

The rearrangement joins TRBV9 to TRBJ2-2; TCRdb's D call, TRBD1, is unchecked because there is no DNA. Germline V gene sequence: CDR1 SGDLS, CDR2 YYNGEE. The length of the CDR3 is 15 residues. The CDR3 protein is CASSLQGVHTGELFF.

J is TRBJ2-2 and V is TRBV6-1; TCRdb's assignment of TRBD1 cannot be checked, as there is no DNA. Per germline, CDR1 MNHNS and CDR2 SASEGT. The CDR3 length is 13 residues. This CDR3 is CASRDINTGELFF.

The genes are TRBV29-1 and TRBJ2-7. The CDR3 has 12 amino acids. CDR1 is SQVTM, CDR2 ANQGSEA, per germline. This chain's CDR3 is CSVFVGIYEQYF.

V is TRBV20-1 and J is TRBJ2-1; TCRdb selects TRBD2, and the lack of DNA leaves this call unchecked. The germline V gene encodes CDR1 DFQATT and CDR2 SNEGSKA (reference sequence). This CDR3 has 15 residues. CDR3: CSARRTSGPNNEQFF.

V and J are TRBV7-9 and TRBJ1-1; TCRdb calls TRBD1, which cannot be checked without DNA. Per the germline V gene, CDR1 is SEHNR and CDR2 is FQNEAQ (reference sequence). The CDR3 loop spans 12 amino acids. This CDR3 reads CASTPRDTEAFF.

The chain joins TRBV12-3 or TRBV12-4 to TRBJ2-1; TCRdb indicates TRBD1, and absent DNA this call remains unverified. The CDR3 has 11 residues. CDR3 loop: CASSPQGIEFF.

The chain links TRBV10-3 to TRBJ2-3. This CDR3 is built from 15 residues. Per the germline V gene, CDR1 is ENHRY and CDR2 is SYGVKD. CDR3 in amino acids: CAISESGTNTDTQYF.

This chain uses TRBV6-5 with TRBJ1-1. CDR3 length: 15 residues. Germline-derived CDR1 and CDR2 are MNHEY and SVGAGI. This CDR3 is CASSYSIWGSVEAFF.

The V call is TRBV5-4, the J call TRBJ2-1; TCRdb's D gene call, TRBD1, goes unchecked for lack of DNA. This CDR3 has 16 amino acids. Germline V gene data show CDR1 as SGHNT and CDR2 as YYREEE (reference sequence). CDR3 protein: CASSPPGTGDYNEQFF.

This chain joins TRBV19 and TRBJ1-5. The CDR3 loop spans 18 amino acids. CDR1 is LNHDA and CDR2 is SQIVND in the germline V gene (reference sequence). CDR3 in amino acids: CASTLPPGLPRGNQPQHF.

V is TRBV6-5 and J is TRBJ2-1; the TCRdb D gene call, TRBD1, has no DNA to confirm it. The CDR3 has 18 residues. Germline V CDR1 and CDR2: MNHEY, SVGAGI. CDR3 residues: CASSYSTGTGGTYNEQFF.

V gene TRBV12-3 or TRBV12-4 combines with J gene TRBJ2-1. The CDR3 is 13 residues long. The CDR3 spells CASRQKLVNEQFF.

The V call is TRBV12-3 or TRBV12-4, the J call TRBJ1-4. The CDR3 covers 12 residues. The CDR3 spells CASSLVGKRLFF.

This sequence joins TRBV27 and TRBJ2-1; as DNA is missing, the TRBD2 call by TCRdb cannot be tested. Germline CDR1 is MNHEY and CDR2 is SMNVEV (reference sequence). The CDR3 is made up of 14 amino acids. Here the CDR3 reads CASRGVEGYNEQFF.

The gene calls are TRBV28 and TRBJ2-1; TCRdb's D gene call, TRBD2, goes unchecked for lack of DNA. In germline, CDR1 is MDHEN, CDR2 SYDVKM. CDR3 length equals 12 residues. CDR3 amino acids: CASSLLNRESFF.

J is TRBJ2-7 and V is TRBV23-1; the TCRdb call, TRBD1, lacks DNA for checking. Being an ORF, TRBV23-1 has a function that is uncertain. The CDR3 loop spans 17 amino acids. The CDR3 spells CASSQLKISGQGYEQYF.

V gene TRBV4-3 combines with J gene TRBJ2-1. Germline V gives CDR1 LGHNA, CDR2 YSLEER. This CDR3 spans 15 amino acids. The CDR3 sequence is CASSPRTSKVNEQFF.

The CDR3 protein is CSVESSYNEQFF. The chain links TRBV29-1 to TRBJ2-1. CDR1 is SQVTM and CDR2 is ANQGSEA in the germline V gene. The CDR3 runs 12 residues.

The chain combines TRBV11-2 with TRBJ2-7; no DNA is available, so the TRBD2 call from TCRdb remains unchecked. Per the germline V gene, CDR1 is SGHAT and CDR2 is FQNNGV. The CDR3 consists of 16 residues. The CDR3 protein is CASSSVETRGNYEQYF.

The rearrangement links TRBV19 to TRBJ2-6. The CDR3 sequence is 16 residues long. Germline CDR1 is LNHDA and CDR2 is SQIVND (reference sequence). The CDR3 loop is CASSIDLPPGANVLTF.